This TCR beta chain was identified in a study of graft-versus-host responses after intestinal transplantation (dated by TCRdb to about 2021). Notes on the research overall: The transplants that recipients received were multivisceral, liver-intestinal, or isolated intestinal. Anti-thymocyte globulin induction was given to all recipients, followed by maintenance tacrolimus and steroids for around three years. Graft-versus-host and host-versus-graft alloreactive T cell clones were tracked in the graft, circulation and bone marrow after intestinal transplantation using bulk TCR-beta CDR3 sequencing. To identify alloreactive clones, pre-transplant mixed lymphocyte reaction products were sequenced and then compared with unstimulated pre-transplant donor and recipient T cells. The cohort enrolled about 23 intestinal transplant recipients, one of whom was a retransplant, and a few patients without pretransplant specimens were excluded. Donor T cell macrochimerism was defined as a peak of at least 4% donor T cells among recipient peripheral blood mononuclear cells. Rather than going through the commercial service, samples from a few later patients were sequenced in-house on an Illumina MiSeq and processed with MiXCR. Overall study results and their limits: Conclusions were limited by the relatively low number and heterogeneity of intestinal transplant patients. High GvH to HvG T cell clonal ratios were observed in the allografts of patients with donor T cell macrochimerism. Early after transplant, declines in HvG clones were associated with peak levels of circulating GvH clones. GvH clones turned up in recipient bone marrow, with some appearing earlier in ileal mucosa or blood, a pattern consistent with an intestinal mucosal origin.

The CDR3 measures 15 amino acids from cysteine to phenylalanine. Kept here is only the CDR3 DNA, which spans 45 bases and is read in frame from base 1. Reading the germline V gene gives CDR1 MNHNS and CDR2 SASEGT. The V and J ends are trimmed by 0 bases and 8 bases, leaving 14 bases between them. Library creation used the immunoSEQ multiplex PCR assay. For most patients, genomic DNA was isolated using the Qiagen DNeasy Blood and Tissue Kit and was shipped frozen to Adaptive Biotechnologies for TCR sequencing. For most patients, genomic DNA was subjected to high-throughput TCR-beta CDR3 sequencing by Adaptive Biotechnologies. The authors' pipeline ran thus. Adaptive's ImmunoSEQ software supplied the TCR sequencing data for around 19 patients, while MiXCR and VDJtools were used to process a few other patients. To correct CD4 versus CD8 sorting errors, any sequence found in both subsets at a frequency ratio below 5:1 was removed. Because the origin of CDR3 nucleotide sequences shared between donor and recipient could not be assigned, those sequences were removed. To count as alloreactive, a clone needed at least 2-fold expansion over unstimulated cells and a minimum CFSE-low frequency of 0.002% (template counts) or 0.001% (read counts). A clone was considered mappable if detected in the sequenced pre-transplant spleen, lymph node, or MLR CFSE-low populations of the donor or recipient. The cumulative frequency of alloreactive clones was calculated as a percentage of all sequences, weighted by copy number. TCRdb provides this immuneACCESS table in a form limited to in-frame rearrangements. Some clones are lacking; in checked studies, under half of them reflect an unresolved V gene, and why the rest are absent is not known. V and J calls and clone size come straight from that table; D and trimming were deduced from the DNA. The sample includes 38,000 or so clones, with roughly 95% observed a single time. The ten most abundant clones make up about 0.55% of the sample.

What the time point label conveys for this sample: cells obtained before transplantation from donor or recipient. CD3+CD4+ and CD3+CD8+ populations were FACS-sorted from unstimulated pre-transplant donor and recipient cells taken from spleen or lymph nodes. A note on this clone: There is no known antigen for this receptor. Base qualities are not recorded, but no much larger clone differs from it by a single base.

The chain was built from TRBV6-1 and TRBJ2-4, and possibly TRBD1, on 5 matching bases. The specimen comprised unstimulated CD8+ T cells sorted from spleen or lymph node cells, sampled before transplant. The source is a human donor who was the organ donor for an intestinal transplant. Here the CDR3 is given as CASSEALQGWDIQYF. The bases are TGTGCCAGCAGTGAAGCGCTTCAGGGTTGGGACATTCAGTACTTC.